The rows below give T cell receptor beta chains drawn from one sample of a study of T cell responses to AZD1222 COVID-19 vaccine. Profiled with immunoSEQ multiplex PCR; TCRdb holds only in-frame clones, not every one. The repertoire has about 120,000 clones, roughly 88% of them found once; the top ten carry approximately 5.9%. The sample in question was peripheral blood, obtained on day 0 of AZD1222 vaccination. These receptors all stem from an adult in good health. CDR3s include the opening cysteine and the closing phenylalanine or tryptophan. Fields, in order: J gene, clone size, V gene, D gene, CDR3 DNA, CDR3 protein. The D gene is left open where the match is weak. The size field is filled for only some rows; it gives once, few, many or a size class.

j_gene: TRBJ1-2; abundance: .; v_gene: TRBV5-6; d_gene: .; CDR3nt: TGTGCCAGCAGCCCGGTTGGCAGGACTAACTATGGCTACACCTTC; CDR3aa: CASSPVGRTNYGYTF
j_gene: TRBJ2-1; abundance: .; v_gene: TRBV7-7; d_gene: .; CDR3nt: TGTGCTAGCAGCCCCGTGGAGACCCGGGGGAATGAGCAGTTCTTC; CDR3aa: CASSPVETRGNEQFF
j_gene: TRBJ1-1; abundance: .; v_gene: TRBV6-1; d_gene: .; CDR3nt: TGTGCCAGCAGTGAAGAAGGGGGTTGGGCTTTCTTT; CDR3aa: CASSEEGGWAFF
j_gene: TRBJ2-1; abundance: .; v_gene: TRBV5-1; d_gene: .; CDR3nt: TGCGCCAGCAGCTTGTCTGGGGGGCCATACAATGAGCAGTTCTTC; CDR3aa: CASSLSGGPYNEQFF
j_gene: TRBJ2-1; abundance: .; v_gene: TRBV19; d_gene: .; CDR3nt: TGTGCCAGTCCCCCGAGCCCAATATTGAGCTCCTACAATGAGCAGTTCTTC; CDR3aa: CASPPSPILSSYNEQFF
j_gene: TRBJ2-1; abundance: .; v_gene: TRBV4-2; d_gene: .; CDR3nt: TGTGCCAGCAGCCGGGGTGCCGCCTACAATGAGCAGTTCTTC; CDR3aa: CASSRGAAYNEQFF
j_gene: TRBJ2-7; abundance: .; v_gene: TRBV29-1; d_gene: .; CDR3nt: TGCAGCGTTGGCGTCGGACCCTACGAGCAGTACTTC; CDR3aa: CSVGVGPYEQYF
j_gene: TRBJ2-2; abundance: .; v_gene: TRBV14; d_gene: TRBD1; CDR3nt: TGTGCCAGCAGCCAACGCTTACAGGGGGCAGGAGGGGAGCTGTTTTTT; CDR3aa: CASSQRLQGAGGELFF
j_gene: TRBJ1-2; abundance: .; v_gene: TRBV18; d_gene: .; CDR3nt: TGTGCCAGCTCACCATCGGGGGCGAACTATGGCTACACCTTC; CDR3aa: CASSPSGANYGYTF
j_gene: TRBJ1-2; abundance: .; v_gene: TRBV28; d_gene: .; CDR3nt: TGTGCCAGCAGTCCCCCCGGCATGCGAGGCTACACCTTC; CDR3aa: CASSPPGMRGYTF
j_gene: TRBJ2-1; abundance: .; v_gene: TRBV3-1/TRBV3-2; d_gene: .; CDR3nt: TGTGCCCCCATCCTACAGGGGAGGGGGGAGAATGAGCAGTTCTTC; CDR3aa: CAPILQGRGENEQFF
j_gene: TRBJ1-6; abundance: .; v_gene: TRBV27; d_gene: .; CDR3nt: TGTGCCCCTAATTCACCCCTCCACTTT; CDR3aa: CAPNSPLHF
j_gene: TRBJ2-5; abundance: .; v_gene: TRBV20-1; d_gene: .; CDR3nt: TGCAGTGCAGACCGCCAAGAGACCCAGTACTTC; CDR3aa: CSADRQETQYF
j_gene: TRBJ1-3; abundance: .; v_gene: TRBV15; d_gene: .; CDR3nt: TGTGCCACCAGCAGAGAAGGACATGGTGGAGGCACCATATATTTT; CDR3aa: CATSREGHGGGTIYF
j_gene: TRBJ1-1; abundance: .; v_gene: TRBV4-1; d_gene: .; CDR3nt: TGCGCCAGCAGCCAGATCGGGGGAAGCACTGAAGCTTTCTTT; CDR3aa: CASSQIGGSTEAFF
j_gene: TRBJ2-2; abundance: few; v_gene: TRBV10-3; d_gene: TRBD1; CDR3nt: TGTGCCATCAGTTCTTCGGACAGGTTCACCGGGGAGCTGTTTTTT; CDR3aa: CAISSSDRFTGELFF
j_gene: TRBJ2-1; abundance: once; v_gene: TRBV19; d_gene: TRBD2; CDR3nt: TGTGCCAGTAGACCCCTAGCGGCCGCCCATGAGCAGTTCTTC; CDR3aa: CASRPLAAAHEQFF
j_gene: TRBJ2-1; abundance: .; v_gene: TRBV7-2; d_gene: TRBD2; CDR3nt: TGTGCCAGCAGCTTAGGGGTTAGCGGGGGGCAGGGTGAGCAGTTCTTC; CDR3aa: CASSLGVSGGQGEQFF
j_gene: TRBJ1-3; abundance: .; v_gene: TRBV4-2; d_gene: TRBD1; CDR3nt: TGTGCCAGCAGCCAAGATCAGGGGGGGGCTGGAAACACCATATATTTT; CDR3aa: CASSQDQGGAGNTIYF
j_gene: TRBJ2-4; abundance: .; v_gene: TRBV3-1/TRBV3-2; d_gene: .; CDR3nt: TGTGCCAGCAGCCTAAGTAAGGGAAGGACCAAAAACATTCAGTACTTC; CDR3aa: CASSLSKGRTKNIQYF
j_gene: TRBJ1-1; abundance: .; v_gene: TRBV30; d_gene: .; CDR3nt: TGTGCCTGGAGTTCTGGGAACACTGAAGCTTTCTTT; CDR3aa: CAWSSGNTEAFF
j_gene: TRBJ2-7; abundance: .; v_gene: TRBV25-1; d_gene: .; CDR3nt: TGTGCCAGCAGTGGCCCGCCCACAGGGAGTTCCTACGAGCAGTACTTC; CDR3aa: CASSGPPTGSSYEQYF
j_gene: TRBJ2-3; abundance: .; v_gene: TRBV27; d_gene: .; CDR3nt: TGTGCCAGCAGTTCGACCCCTGACGGAAGCACAGATACGCAGTATTTT; CDR3aa: CASSSTPDGSTDTQYF
j_gene: TRBJ2-5; abundance: .; v_gene: TRBV7-2; d_gene: TRBD2; CDR3nt: TGTGCCAGCAGCTTAGCCGGACTAGAATGGAGGACCCAGTACTTC; CDR3aa: CASSLAGLEWRTQYF
j_gene: TRBJ2-1; abundance: .; v_gene: TRBV27; d_gene: TRBD2; CDR3nt: TGTGCCAGCACCCGCGCGGGGGGCAATGAGCAGTTCTTC; CDR3aa: CASTRAGGNEQFF
j_gene: TRBJ1-2; abundance: .; v_gene: TRBV5-1; d_gene: .; CDR3nt: TGCGCCAGCAGTGCGGGTCACAGCGCATCAAACTATGGCTACACCTTC; CDR3aa: CASSAGHSASNYGYTF
j_gene: TRBJ1-4; abundance: .; v_gene: TRBV7-9; d_gene: .; CDR3nt: TGTGCCAGCAGCTTAGGGACAGCAACTAATGAAAAACTGTTTTTT; CDR3aa: CASSLGTATNEKLFF
j_gene: TRBJ1-1; abundance: .; v_gene: TRBV18; d_gene: .; CDR3nt: TGTGCCAGCTCACCGCACCTTGGGTCTTCTGGAGCTTTCTTT; CDR3aa: CASSPHLGSSGAFF
j_gene: TRBJ1-1; abundance: .; v_gene: TRBV15; d_gene: .; CDR3nt: TGTGCCACCCAATGGACAGAAAACACTGAAGCTTTCTTT; CDR3aa: CATQWTENTEAFF
j_gene: TRBJ2-1; abundance: .; v_gene: TRBV5-4; d_gene: .; CDR3nt: TGTGCCAGCAGTTTTAGCAATGAGCAGTTCTTC; CDR3aa: CASSFSNEQFF
j_gene: TRBJ1-5; abundance: once; v_gene: TRBV28; d_gene: .; CDR3nt: TGTGCCAGCAGTTTGCCCCCGCTTAACTCGGCTCAGCCCCAGCATTTT; CDR3aa: CASSLPPLNSAQPQHF
j_gene: TRBJ1-1; abundance: .; v_gene: TRBV18; d_gene: TRBD1; CDR3nt: TGTGCCAGCTCGTACAGGGGAGACACTGAAGCTTTCTTT; CDR3aa: CASSYRGDTEAFF
j_gene: TRBJ2-7; abundance: .; v_gene: TRBV5-6; d_gene: .; CDR3nt: TGTGCCAGCAGCTTTTACCGGGGAACGACAATCTACGAGCAGTACTTC; CDR3aa: CASSFYRGTTIYEQYF
j_gene: TRBJ1-2; abundance: once; v_gene: TRBV30; d_gene: .; CDR3nt: TGTGCCTGGAGTGTTGAGGGAACTGGCTACACCTTC; CDR3aa: CAWSVEGTGYTF
j_gene: TRBJ1-4; abundance: .; v_gene: TRBV19; d_gene: .; CDR3nt: TGTGCCAGCCCTGATGGGGGCCATTCGATAAAGTCGGAAAAACTGTTTTTT; CDR3aa: CASPDGGHSIKSEKLFF
j_gene: TRBJ2-2; abundance: .; v_gene: TRBV5-1; d_gene: .; CDR3nt: TGCGCCAGCAGCTTCCCGGAGGGCGACACCGGGGAGCTGTTTTTT; CDR3aa: CASSFPEGDTGELFF
j_gene: TRBJ1-1; abundance: once; v_gene: TRBV28; d_gene: .; CDR3nt: TGTGCCGCCAGCAGTGGAAGTGTTGAAGCTTTCTTT; CDR3aa: CAASSGSVEAFF